The 18 T cell receptor beta chains below all came from one sample that was sequenced in a study of T cell responses to AZD1222 COVID-19 vaccine (dated by TCRdb to the early 2020s). The sample's time point label, decoded: baseline before first vaccination. The library was built by means of the immunoSEQ multiplex PCR assay. TCRdb stores this immuneACCESS table with in-frame sequences only. Part of the clones is absent; in the studies checked, under half of the shortfall reflects unresolved V genes, and no reason is known for the rest. The table for this sample lists 85,000 to 100,000 clones; roughly 89% of them were counted only once. Roughly 4% of the sample lies in the top ten. Sequencing was performed on peripheral blood, taken on day 0 of AZD1222 vaccination. Every receptor here comes from an adult in good health.

CDR3 region: CASSRTQTVVRLSLHF. CDR3 nucleotide sequence: TGTGCCAGCAGTCGAACGCAAACAGTGGTTAGATTGTCCCTCCACTTT. The gene calls are TRBV6-6 and TRBJ1-6; D is unclear. The ends were cut back, 5 bases at V and 14 bases at J, with 25 bases in the middle. Per germline, CDR1 MNHNY and CDR2 SVGAGI (reference sequence). CDR3 length: 16 amino acids.

This clone was seen a few times. CDR3 DNA: TGCAGCGTTGAAACAGGCTTAGTGGCTTTCTTT. It translates to CSVETGLVAFF. V and J are TRBV29-1 and TRBJ1-1, with D possibly TRBD1 on 5 matching bases. CDR3 size: 11 residues. Germline-derived CDR1 and CDR2 are SQVTM and ANQGSEA. The V gene lost 2 bases and the J gene lost 11 bases, with 12 bases spanning the gap.

To note about this clone: No DNA is shown, since the ends of the CDR3 on it are uncertain; the CDR3 is the one TCRdb lists. This chain uses TRBV5-5 with TRBJ2-1; the table gives TRBD1 as D, unverified against the DNA. Germline CDR1 is SGHKS and CDR2 is YYEKEE (reference sequence). The CDR3 extends over 11 residues, inclusive of both ends. Here the CDR3 reads CASSWGQGTFF.

This clone was found once. The V call is TRBV5-1, the J call TRBJ2-1; 15 positions match TRBD2. V lost 4 bases to trimming and J lost 10 bases; unmatched junction nucleotides: 12. From germline, CDR1 is SGHRS and CDR2 YFSETQ. The CDR3 loop spans 17 amino acids. The CDR3 coding sequence is TGCGCCAGCAGCCCGCCGGGACTAGCGGGGGGATTCAAGGAGCAGTTCTTC. It translates to CASSPPGLAGGFKEQFF.

The chain joins TRBV6-5 to TRBJ2-1, with TRBD1 as a possible D gene (5 bases). The germline gives CDR1 MNHEY, CDR2 SVGAGI. Trimming cost V 3 bases and J 4 bases, with 7 bases left between them. The CDR3 is 13 residues long. The CDR3 DNA follows: TGTGCCAGCAGTTATAGACAGTACAATGAGCAGTTCTTC. Translation gives CASSYRQYNEQFF.

The chain has TRBV29-1 and TRBJ1-1, with a possible D match to TRBD1 (6 bases). CDR1 and CDR2 (germline): SQVTM, ANQGSEA. Deletions cut 4 bases from V and 8 bases from J, with 8 bases between. The CDR3 runs to 10 residues. CDR3 loop: CSVGTVEAFF. CDR3 in DNA: TGCAGCGTTGGGACAGTAGAAGCTTTCTTT.

The CDR3 sequence: CASSPRGDEKLFF. CDR3 in DNA: TGTGCCAGCAGCCCCAGGGGAGATGAAAAACTGTTTTTT. This chain links TRBV3-1 (or the pseudogene TRBV3-2) with TRBJ1-4; D might be TRBD1 (6 bases). CDR3 length: 13 amino acids. The V end lost 4 bases, the J end lost 6 bases, and 9 bases lay between the germline ends. CDR1 and CDR2 (germline): LGHDT, YNNKEL (reference sequence).

V gene TRBV9 combines with J gene TRBJ1-2; no clear D. Trimming cost V 4 bases and J 3 bases, with 22 bases left between them. Germline V gene lookup returns CDR1 SGDLS and CDR2 YYNGEE. The CDR3 consists of 17 residues. CDR3 sequence (DNA): TGTGCCAGCAGCCCTGCGGGCCCCAACCCTGACGACTATGGCTACACCTTC. It yields the protein CASSPAGPNPDDYGYTF.

The chain links TRBV5-1 to TRBJ1-5; the D gene is possibly TRBD1 (5 bases). The CDR3 has 16 amino acids. Between the trimmed V and J ends, which lost 0 bases and 7 bases, there was a span of 17 bases. CDR1 SGHRS and CDR2 YFSETQ come from the germline V gene. CDR3 protein: CASSLGDSNFGQPQHF. As DNA, the CDR3 is TGCGCCAGCAGCTTGGGAGACAGCAACTTCGGGCAGCCCCAGCATTTT.

The chain has TRBV6-5 and TRBJ1-1; 7 nucleotides match TRBD1. The CDR3 is 13 amino acids. V lost 2 bases to trimming and J lost 7 bases; unmatched junction nucleotides: 4. CDR1 MNHEY and CDR2 SVGAGI come from the germline V gene. DNA of the CDR3: TGTGCCAGCAGTTACCCAAGGACAGGTGAAGCTTTCTTT. Translated, it gives CASSYPRTGEAFF.

This clone has a handful of counts. This sample also contains other DNA sequences that code for the same CDR3. The chain links TRBV2 to TRBJ1-1, with TRBD1 as a possible D gene (6 bases). This CDR3 region has 14 residues. Germline CDR1 reads SNHLY; CDR2 reads FYNNEI. The V end lost 5 bases, the J end lost 4 bases, and 14 bases lay between the germline ends. For the CDR3, the DNA is TGTGCCAGCAGTCAACAGGGTTCAGCCACTGAAGCTTTCTTT. Protein product: CASSQQGSATEAFF.

This chain links TRBV2 with TRBJ2-7, with a possible D match to TRBD1 (6 bases). V was trimmed by 2 bases and J by 0 bases, leaving 8 bases between them. The CDR3 runs to 14 residues. Looked up from germline, CDR1 is SNHLY and CDR2 is FYNNEI. CDR3 sequence reads: CASSEQGSSYEQYF. CDR3 sequence (DNA): TGTGCCAGCAGTGAACAGGGGTCCTCCTACGAGCAGTACTTC.

Details on this clone: Additional DNA sequences in this sample encode the identical CDR3. The chain couples TRBV29-1 to TRBJ2-3, with a weak D call TRBD2 (6 bases). Per germline, CDR1 SQVTM and CDR2 ANQGSEA. The CDR3 runs to 14 residues. Trimming took off 1 base at V and 3 bases at J, with 11 bases between the two ends. CDR3 sequence (DNA): TGCAGCGTTGAAGGCGGGCGGGGAACAGATACGCAGTATTTT. Its protein product is CSVEGGRGTDTQYF.

The V gene is TRBV7-8, the J gene TRBJ1-6, with TRBD1 as a possible D gene (5 bases). The CDR3 has 16 amino acids. Looked up from germline, CDR1 is SGHVS and CDR2 is FQNEAQ. V was shortened by 5 bases and J by 10 bases, with 21 bases between the two germline ends. The CDR3 sequence is CASSLGQGRMESPLHF. The CDR3, as DNA: TGTGCCAGCAGCCTGGGGCAGGGTCGAATGGAATCACCCCTCCACTTT.

The chain links TRBV7-2 to TRBJ1-2; D is ambiguous. V gave up 3 bases and J gave up 0 bases, with 8 bases separating them. The CDR3 has 14 residues. Germline CDR1 SGHTA, CDR2 FQGNSA. The CDR3 protein is CASSLGHTNYGYTF. CDR3 coding DNA: TGTGCCAGCAGCTTGGGCCACACTAACTATGGCTACACCTTC.

The CDR3 coding sequence is TGTGCCAGCAGGTCGAATATGATGGAGACCCAGTACTTC. Its protein is CASRSNMMETQYF. The genes are TRBV6-5 and TRBJ2-5; D unclear. Germline V gives CDR1 MNHEY, CDR2 SVGAGI. The V end was cut by 6 bases, the J end by 5 bases, with 13 bases between. The CDR3 spans 13 residues.

The DNA for the CDR3 is TGTGCCAGCGGACGAACAGCGAGCTCTGGAAACACCATATATTTT. Translating it yields CASGRTASSGNTIYF. This chain joins TRBV25-1 and TRBJ1-3; D is unresolved. V shed 8 bases and J shed 0 bases, with 14 bases lying between them. Germline CDR1 MGHDK, CDR2 SYGVNS. The CDR3 consists of 15 residues.

The V call is TRBV6-5, the J call TRBJ2-3, with unresolved D. V dropped 5 bases and J dropped 4 bases, with 16 bases sitting between them. Germline V gene lookup returns CDR1 MNHEY and CDR2 SVGAGI. The CDR3 runs to 15 residues. The CDR3: CASSHTATAADTQYF. In DNA form, the CDR3 reads TGTGCCAGCAGTCATACAGCGACCGCGGCAGATACGCAGTATTTT.